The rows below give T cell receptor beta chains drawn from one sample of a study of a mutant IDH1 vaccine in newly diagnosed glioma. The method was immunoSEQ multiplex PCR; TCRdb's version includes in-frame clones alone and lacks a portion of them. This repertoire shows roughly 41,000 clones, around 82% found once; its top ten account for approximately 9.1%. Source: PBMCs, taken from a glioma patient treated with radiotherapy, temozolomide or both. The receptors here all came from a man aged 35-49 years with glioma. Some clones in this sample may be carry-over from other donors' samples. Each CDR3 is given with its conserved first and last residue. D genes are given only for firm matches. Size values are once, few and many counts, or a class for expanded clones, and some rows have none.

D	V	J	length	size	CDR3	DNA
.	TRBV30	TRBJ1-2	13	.	CAWSRLINYGYTF	TGTGCCTGGAGTCGACTCATTAACTATGGCTACACCTTC
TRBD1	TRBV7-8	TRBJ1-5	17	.	CASSPWDSSFGNQPQHF	TGTGCCAGCAGCCCCTGGGACAGTTCCTTTGGCAATCAGCCCCAGCATTTT
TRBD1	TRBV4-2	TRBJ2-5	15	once	CASPIPTGLGETQYF	TGTGCCAGCCCAATCCCGACAGGGCTTGGAGAGACCCAGTACTTC
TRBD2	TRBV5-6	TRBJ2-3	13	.	CASSSQLAGSRYF	TGTGCCAGCAGCTCCCAGCTAGCGGGGTCCCGGTATTTT
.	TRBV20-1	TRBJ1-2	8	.	CSVDGYTF	TGCAGCGTAGATGGCTACACCTTC
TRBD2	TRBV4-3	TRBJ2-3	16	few	CASSQDLAGGADTQYF	TGCGCCAGCAGCCAAGATCTAGCGGGGGGGGCAGATACGCAGTATTTT
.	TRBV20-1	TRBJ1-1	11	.	CSARDDTEAFF	TGCAGTGCTAGAGATGACACTGAAGCTTTCTTT
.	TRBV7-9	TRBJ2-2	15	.	CASSPSYSNTGELFF	TGTGCCAGCAGCCCAAGCTATTCTAACACCGGGGAGCTGTTTTTT
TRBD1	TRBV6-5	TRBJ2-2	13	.	CASRPDRVKGLFF	TGTGCCAGCAGACCGGACAGGGTAAAGGGGCTGTTTTTT
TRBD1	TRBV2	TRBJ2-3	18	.	CASNIRVWTGRVTDTQYF	TGTGCCAGCAATATCCGAGTCTGGACAGGGAGAGTCACAGATACGCAGTATTTT
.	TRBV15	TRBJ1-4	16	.	CATSRDAQGANEKLFF	TGTGCCACCAGCAGAGATGCGCAGGGCGCTAATGAAAAACTGTTTTTT